What follows are 13 T cell receptor beta chains derived from one specimen sequenced in a study of cytomegalovirus exposure and HLA in healthy donors (dated by TCRdb to the late 2010s). Libraries came from the immunoSEQ multiplex PCR assay. For the multiplex PCR, a mixture combining 60 forward primers for TCR Vbeta segments and 13 reverse primers for TCR Jbeta segments was used. The table was pulled from immuneACCESS by TCRdb, which kept in-frame rearrangements only. Such tables lose some clones; where checked, under half of the loss comes from unresolved V genes, and the rest has no known cause. Across this sample there are roughly 90,000 clones, with over 80% seen only once. The top ten hold approximately 2.3% of the sample. The sample was PBMCs. All receptors come from a man in his late teens or twenties in good health and CMV-seronegative.

The V and J genes are TRBV7-9 and TRBJ1-5; 12 nucleotides align to TRBD1. The CDR3 is 14 residues long. CDR1 SEHNR and CDR2 FQNEAQ come from the germline V gene (reference sequence). With 5 bases clipped from V and 5 bases from J, the junction kept 1 base outside the gene matches. CDR3 bases: TGTGCCAGCAGCGGGACAGGGGGCGATCAGCCCCAGCATTTT. Its protein is CASSGTGGDQPQHF. Filled out from reference TRBV7-9 and TRBJ1-5, the complete variable domain reads DTGVSQNPRHKITKRGQNVTFRCDPISEHNRLYWYRQTLGQGPEFLTYFQNEAQLEKSRLLSDRFSAERPKGSFSTLEIQRTEQGDSAMYLCASSGTGGDQPQHFGDGTRLSIL.

The chain carries TRBV5-1 and TRBJ2-2; 12 nucleotides line up with TRBD1. CDR1 and CDR2 from the germline V gene are SGHRS and YFSETQ. The CDR3 sequence is 16 residues long. After removal of 2 bases from V and 7 bases from J, the junction contained 6 bases not matched to a gene. CDR3 residues: CASSFLRDRGHGELFF. The CDR3 nucleotides are TGCGCCAGCAGCTTTCTCCGGGACAGGGGGCACGGGGAGCTGTTTTTT.

V and J are TRBV5-6 and TRBJ2-3, with 7 bases matching TRBD1. Germline CDR1 reads SGHDT; CDR2 reads YYEEEE. This CDR3 is built from 15 residues. J was trimmed by 2 bases and V by 2 bases; bases with no gene match: 5. For the CDR3, the DNA is TGTGCCAGCAGCTTACAGGGGCGATACACAGATACGCAGTATTTT. Its translation is CASSLQGRYTDTQYF.

The chain has TRBV18 and TRBJ2-5, with 8 bases aligning to TRBD2. Near its end, the DNA agrees better with TRBJ2-7, so the J call may be wrong. The germline CDR1 and CDR2 sequences are KGHSH and LQKENI. CDR3 length: 15 amino acids. CDR3 in DNA: TGTGCCAGCTCACCACTGGGACTAGGGGACTACGAGCAGTACTTC. This gives the protein CASSPLGLGDYEQYF.

In its sample, this clone was seen once. The V and J genes are TRBV7-2 and TRBJ1-6; D not certain. Germline V gene lookup returns CDR1 SGHTA and CDR2 FQGNSA. The CDR3 sequence is 16 residues long. V was cut by 0 bases and J by 8 bases, with 14 bases left in between. The CDR3 coding sequence is TGTGCCAGCAGCTTAGCGGGTAAAGGAGGATATTCACCCCTCCACTTT. Protein: CASSLAGKGGYSPLHF.

This chain links TRBV5-5 with TRBJ2-7; TRBD2 matches 8 bases. The V and J ends lost 4 bases and 5 bases, in that order; junction bases with no gene match: 8. Germline values: CDR1 SGHKS, CDR2 YYEKEE (reference sequence). This CDR3 has 14 amino acids. CDR3 in amino acids: CASSRERERHEQYF. CDR3 in DNA: TGTGCCAGCAGCCGCGAGCGGGAGAGGCACGAGCAGTACTTC.

This chain joins TRBV18 and TRBJ2-5; the D is unclear. Germline V gives CDR1 KGHSH, CDR2 LQKENI. The CDR3 is made up of 12 amino acids. Trimming stripped 5 bases from V and 0 bases from J, with 4 bases between. The DNA for the CDR3 is TGTGCCAGCTCATCTTACCAAGAGACCCAGTACTTC. The encoded protein is CASSSYQETQYF.

The V gene is TRBV4-3, the J gene TRBJ2-7, with D perhaps matching TRBD1 (11 bases). V gave up 3 bases and J gave up 6 bases, with 30 bases separating them. Germline-derived CDR1 and CDR2 are LGHNA and YSLEER. CDR3 size: 19 residues. The chain's CDR3 is CASSQDRGQTSGRAREQYF. The DNA of the CDR3 is TGCGCCAGCAGCCAGGACAGGGGGCAAACAAGCGGGAGGGCCCGCGAGCAGTACTTC.

J is TRBJ2-7 and V is TRBV18; TRBD2 aligns across 7 bases. CDR3 length: 17 amino acids. Trimming removed 0 bases from V and 1 base from J; junction bases left unmatched: 9. Looked up from germline, CDR1 is KGHSH and CDR2 is LQKENI. For the CDR3, the DNA is TGTGCCAGCTCACCACCGACGGGGGGAGTCAGTTCCTACGAGCAGTACTTC. This gives the protein CASSPPTGGVSSYEQYF. Combining the CDR3 with reference TRBV18 and TRBJ2-7 gives the whole variable domain NAGVMQNPRHLVRRRGQEARLRCSPMKGHSHVYWYRQLPEEGLKFMVYLQKENIIDESGMPKERFSAEFPKEGPSILRIQQVVRGDSAAYFCASSPPTGGVSSYEQYFGPGTRLTVT.

In DNA form, the CDR3 reads TGCGCCAGCAGCCAGGGACTCCAGAACACTGAAGCTTTCTTT. It is translated as CASSQGLQNTEAFF. V and J are TRBV4-3 and TRBJ1-1; weak D call: TRBD1 (5 bases). The CDR3 sequence is 14 residues long. CDR1 and CDR2 from the germline V gene are LGHNA and YSLEER. V lost 3 bases to trimming and J lost 1 base, with 9 bases between them.

The V call is TRBV5-4, the J call TRBJ1-2; D remains unclear. This CDR3 region has 12 residues. V was shortened by 2 bases and J by 8 bases, with 10 bases between the two germline ends. From germline, CDR1 is SGHNT and CDR2 YYREEE (reference sequence). For the CDR3, the DNA is TGTGCCAGCAGCTTAGAATCCAGAGGCTACACCTTC. Translation gives CASSLESRGYTF.

This sequence joins TRBV7-3 and TRBJ2-1; 11 nucleotides agree with TRBD2. Germline V lookup: CDR1 SGHTA, CDR2 FQGTGA. The CDR3 loop spans 16 amino acids. The V segment lost 5 bases and the J segment 5 bases; nucleotides outside the gene matches: 8. The CDR3 DNA reads TGTGCCAGCAGCCCGAATAGCGGGAGGGCCGACAATGAGCAGTTCTTC. Residues: CASSPNSGRADNEQFF.

This clone was detected only once. The genes are TRBV7-2 and TRBJ2-5, with TRBD2 matching over 8 bases. Germline CDR1 and CDR2: SGHTA and FQGNSA. This CDR3 is built from 16 residues. J was trimmed by 5 bases and V by 1 base; bases with no gene match: 9. The CDR3 DNA reads TGTGCCAGCAGCTTAGGTTCCGGGAGGGCGCAGGAGACCCAGTACTTC. Translation: CASSLGSGRAQETQYF.